The clone carrying this TCR beta chain was picked up a small number of times. The sample's treatment: oral pan-JAK inhibitor, 5-10 mg twice daily. The sample belongs to a study of CD8+ T cells in alopecia areata. Germline V gives CDR1 SGHRS, CDR2 YFSETQ. Trimming removed 4 bases at V and 0 bases at J, with 18 bases between. This CDR3 has 17 amino acids. Extracted from the samples, RNA was reverse transcribed into cDNA to serve as the sequencing template. Only in-frame clones appear in the TCRdb table, and some are missing; sequencing was by immunoSEQ multiplex PCR. Altogether over 95,000 clones are present, about 58% being singletons, with the ten largest covering 15% to 18%.

The material sequenced was CD8+ T cells sorted from blood, taken at week 4, from a patient treated with tofacitinib. The chain couples TRBV5-1 to TRBJ2-3, with D possibly matching TRBD1 (7 bases). The clonotype comes from a human donor with alopecia areata. The CDR3 here is CASSGLAQGTSTDTQYF. The CDR3 DNA sequence: TGCGCCAGCAGCGGTTTAGCACAGGGGACTAGCACAGATACGCAGTATTTT. Together with reference TRBV5-1 and TRBJ2-3, the CDR3 gives the full variable domain: KAGVTQTPRYLIKTRGQQVTLSCSPISGHRSVSWYQQTPGQGLQFLFEYFSETQRNKGNFPGRFSGRQFSNSRSEMNVSTLELGDSALYLCASSGLAQGTSTDTQYFGPGTRLTVL.